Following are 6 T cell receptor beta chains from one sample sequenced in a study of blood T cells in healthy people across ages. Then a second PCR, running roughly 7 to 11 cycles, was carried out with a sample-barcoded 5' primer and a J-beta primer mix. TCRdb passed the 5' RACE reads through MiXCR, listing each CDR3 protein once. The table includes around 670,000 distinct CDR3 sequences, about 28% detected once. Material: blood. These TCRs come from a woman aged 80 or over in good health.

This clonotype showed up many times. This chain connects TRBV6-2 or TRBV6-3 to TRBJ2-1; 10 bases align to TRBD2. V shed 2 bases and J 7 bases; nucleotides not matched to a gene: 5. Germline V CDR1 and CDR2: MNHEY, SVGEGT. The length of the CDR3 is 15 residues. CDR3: CASSYRAGGPNEQFF. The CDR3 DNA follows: TGTGCCAGCAGTTACCGAGCGGGGGGGCCTAATGAGCAGTTCTTC.

Here the CDR3 DNA reads TGTGCCAGCAGCGCGACAGGATTCGAAACCGTTGATGAAAAACTGTTTTTT. Its protein product is CASSATGFETVDEKLFF. V gene TRBV9 combines with J gene TRBJ1-4; tentative D call: TRBD1 (6 bases). Looked up from germline, CDR1 is SGDLS and CDR2 is YYNGEE. The CDR3 contains 17 residues. V was cut by 3 bases and J by 6 bases, with 21 bases left in between.

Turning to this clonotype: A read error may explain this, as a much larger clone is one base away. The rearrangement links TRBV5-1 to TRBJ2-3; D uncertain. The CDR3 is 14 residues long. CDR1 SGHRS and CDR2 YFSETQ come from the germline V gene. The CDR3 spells CVSSRSQFTDTQYF. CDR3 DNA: TGCGTCAGCAGCCGGTCGCAGTTCACAGATACGCAGTATTTT.

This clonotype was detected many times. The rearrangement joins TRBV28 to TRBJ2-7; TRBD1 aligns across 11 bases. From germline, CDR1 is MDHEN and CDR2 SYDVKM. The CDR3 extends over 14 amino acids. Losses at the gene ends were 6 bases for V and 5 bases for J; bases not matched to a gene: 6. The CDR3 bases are TGTGCCAGCAGGGCTCCGGGACAGGGGGACGAGCAGTACTTC. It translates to CASRAPGQGDEQYF.

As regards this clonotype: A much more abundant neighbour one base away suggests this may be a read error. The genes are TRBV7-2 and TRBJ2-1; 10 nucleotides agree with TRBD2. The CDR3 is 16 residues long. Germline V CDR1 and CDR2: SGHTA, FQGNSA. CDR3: CAGSLKAGGYYNEQFF. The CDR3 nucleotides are TGTGCCGGCAGCCTAAAAGCGGGGGGGTATTACAATGAGCAGTTCTTC.

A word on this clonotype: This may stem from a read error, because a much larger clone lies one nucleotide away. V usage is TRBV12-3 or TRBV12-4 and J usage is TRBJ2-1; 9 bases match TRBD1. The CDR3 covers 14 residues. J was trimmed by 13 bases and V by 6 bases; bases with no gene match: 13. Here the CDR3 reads CASRPTGGRADQFF. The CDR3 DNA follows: TGTGCCAGCAGACCTACAGGGGGCCGAGCGGACCAGTTCTTC.